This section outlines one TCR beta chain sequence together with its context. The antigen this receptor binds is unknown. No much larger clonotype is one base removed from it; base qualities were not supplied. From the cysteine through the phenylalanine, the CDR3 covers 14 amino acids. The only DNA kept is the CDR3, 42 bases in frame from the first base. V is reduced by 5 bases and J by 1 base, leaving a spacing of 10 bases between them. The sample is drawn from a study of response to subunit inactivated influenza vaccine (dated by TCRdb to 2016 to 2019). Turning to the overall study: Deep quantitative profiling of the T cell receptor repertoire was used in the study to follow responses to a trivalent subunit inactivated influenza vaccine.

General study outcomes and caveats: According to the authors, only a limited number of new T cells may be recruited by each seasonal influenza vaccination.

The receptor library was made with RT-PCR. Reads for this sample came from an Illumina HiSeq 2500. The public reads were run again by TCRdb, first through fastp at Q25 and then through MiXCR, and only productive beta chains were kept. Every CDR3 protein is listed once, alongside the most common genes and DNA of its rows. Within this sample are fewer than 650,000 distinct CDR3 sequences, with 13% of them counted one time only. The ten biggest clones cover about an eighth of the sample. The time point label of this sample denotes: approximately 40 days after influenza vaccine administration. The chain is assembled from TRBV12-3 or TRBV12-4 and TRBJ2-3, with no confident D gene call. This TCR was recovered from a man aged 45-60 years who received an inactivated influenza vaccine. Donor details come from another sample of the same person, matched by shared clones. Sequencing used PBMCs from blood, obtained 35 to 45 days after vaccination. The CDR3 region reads CASSPTRRTDTQYF. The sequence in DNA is TGTGCCAGCAGTCCGACACGCCGCACAGATACGCAGTATTTT.